This is a list of T cell receptor beta chains from one sample in a study of tumor and adjacent non-tumor tissue in lung cancer. MiXCR was run by TCRdb on the multiplex PCR reads, yielding one entry per CDR3 protein. The sample carries 75,000 to 95,000 distinct CDR3 sequences, 55% to 80% recorded once. Material: lung tumor tissue. These receptors were taken from a woman aged 35 to 49 with non-small cell lung cancer. Each CDR3 is given with its conserved first and last residue. D genes are given only for firm matches. Clone size is stated in some rows and not others, as once, few, many or a class when expanded.

TRBV11-2	TRBD1	NA	15	TRBJ2-7	TGTGTCAGCAGCCCCGGCACAGGGGTATTCCACGAGCGGTACTTC	CVSSPGTGVFHERYF
TRBV6-5	NA	many	17	TRBJ1-6	TGTGCCAGCAGTTACTCGTATAGTTCCACCTATAATTCACCCCTCCACTTT	CASSYSYSSTYNSPLHF
TRBV11-2	NA	NA	16	TRBJ1-5	TGTGCCAGCCGCCCCCTCCCACAAAAGGGCGGTCAGTTCCAGCATTTT	CASRPLPQKGGQFQHF
TRBV6-6	TRBD1	NA	15	TRBJ2-2	TGTGCCTGCAGAAGGACAGGGCCGAACATCGGGGAGCTGTTTTTT	CACRRTGPNIGELFF
TRBV11-2	TRBD1	NA	14	TRBJ1-1	TGTGTAAGCATGCCCTGGACAGGGAACACTGATGCTTTCTTT	CVSMPWTGNTDAFF
TRBV29-1	TRBD2	many	14	TRBJ2-1	TGCAGCGTCGAGACTAGCGGGATTCGCAATGAGCAGTTCTTC	CSVETSGIRNEQFF
TRBV9	TRBD2	NA	18	TRBJ2-2	TGTGCCAGCAGCCCCCGACTAGCGGGAGCCTCGAACGGCGGGGAGCTGTTTTTT	CASSPRLAGASNGGELFF
TRBV4-1	TRBD2	NA	17	TRBJ2-1	TGCGCCAGCAGCCAAGATCGGGCTAGCGGGATGGTAGACGAGCAGTCCTTC	CASSQDRASGMVDEQSF
TRBV4-2	NA	NA	15	TRBJ2-1	TGTGCCAACAGCCACGGCCCGACTAGTTACAATGAGCAGTTCTTC	CANSHGPTSYNEQFF
TRBV6-1	NA	NA	14	TRBJ1-6	TGTGCCAGCAGTGGATGCCGGGGGAATTCACCCCTCCACTTT	CASSGCRGNSPLHF
TRBV29-1	NA	NA	16	TRBJ2-3	TGCATCGTTGAAGGAACTTTGAATTTTAACACAGATACGCAGTATTTT	CIVEGTLNFNTDTQYF
TRBV4-2	NA	NA	13	TRBJ1-5	TGTCCCAGCAGCCAAGATCAGTACCAGCCCCAGCATTTT	CPSSQDQYQPQHF
TRBV29-1	NA	NA	16	TRBJ2-1	TGCAGTGTTAGAGCGAGAGGGTCCCGTTCCTACAATGAGCAGTTCTTC	CSVRARGSRSYNEQFF
TRBV11-2	NA	NA	14	TRBJ2-5	TGTGCCAGCAGCTCTATTGGGCTGCAAGGGACCCAGTACTTC	CASSSIGLQGTQYF
TRBV6-1	TRBD2	NA	16	TRBJ2-7	TGTACCAGCAGTGAGGAGGTAGCGGGTGCCTTCTACGAGCAGTACTTC	CTSSEEVAGAFYEQYF
TRBV29-1	NA	NA	13	TRBJ2-1	TGCAGCGTCTGGACAGAGGGTTACAATGAGCAGTTTTTC	CSVWTEGYNEQFF
TRBV11-2	NA	NA	15	TRBJ2-1	TGTGCCAGCAGCTTACTGCCGGGTTACTACAATGAGCAACTCTTC	CASSLLPGYYNEQLF
TRBV6-5	TRBD1	NA	13	TRBJ2-7	TGTATCAGCAGGGGACAGGCTTGGGACGAGCAATACTTC	CISRGQAWDEQYF
TRBV6-1	NA	NA	13	TRBJ2-3	TGTGCCAGCAGTGATGGGACTCCAGATATGCAGTATTTT	CASSDGTPDMQYF
TRBV13	TRBD1	many	16	TRBJ1-5	TGTGCCAGCAGCTTATCCAGGGGGCGCATAGATCAGCCCCAGCATTTT	CASSLSRGRIDQPQHF
TRBV11-2	NA	NA	15	TRBJ2-7	TGTGCTAGCAGCCACCCCGGGACTTGCGGATACGGGCAGTACTTC	CASSHPGTCGYGQYF
TRBV28	NA	many	14	TRBJ2-1	TGTGCCAGCAGCGGGAGATCGGGAAGTAATGAGCAGTTCTTC	CASSGRSGSNEQFF
TRBV11-2	NA	NA	15	TRBJ2-2	TGTGTCAGCAACCCCGAAAATCAGAACACCGGGAAGCTGTTTTTT	CVSNPENQNTGKLFF
TRBV6-6	NA	NA	15	TRBJ1-6	TGTGCCAGCACTCCTTCGATAGGGCGGAATTCACCCCTCCACTTT	CASTPSIGRNSPLHF
TRBV7-8	TRBD1	once	19	TRBJ2-5	TGTGCCAGCAGCTTAGATCCTCCCCCCCCGGGACAGGGAGGGGATACCCAGTACTTC	CASSLDPPPPGQGGDTQYF
TRBV29-1	NA	NA	15	TRBJ2-1	TGCAGCGTTCACGTCACTAGAGTGTGGGGCAATGAGCAGTTCTTC	CSVHVTRVWGNEQFF
TRBV7-8	NA	many	14	TRBJ2-4	TGTGCCAGCAGCCCGACAGTAGCCAAAAACATTCAGTACTTC	CASSPTVAKNIQYF
TRBV11-1	NA	medium-sized	15	TRBJ2-7	TGTGCCAGCAGCTTCCGAACAGACGGGGTCTACGAGCAGTACTTC	CASSFRTDGVYEQYF
TRBV10-3	TRBD2	NA	14	TRBJ2-1	TGTGCCGCCGGAGTATCGGGAGGGCCAAGTGAACAGTTCTTC	CAAGVSGGPSEQFF